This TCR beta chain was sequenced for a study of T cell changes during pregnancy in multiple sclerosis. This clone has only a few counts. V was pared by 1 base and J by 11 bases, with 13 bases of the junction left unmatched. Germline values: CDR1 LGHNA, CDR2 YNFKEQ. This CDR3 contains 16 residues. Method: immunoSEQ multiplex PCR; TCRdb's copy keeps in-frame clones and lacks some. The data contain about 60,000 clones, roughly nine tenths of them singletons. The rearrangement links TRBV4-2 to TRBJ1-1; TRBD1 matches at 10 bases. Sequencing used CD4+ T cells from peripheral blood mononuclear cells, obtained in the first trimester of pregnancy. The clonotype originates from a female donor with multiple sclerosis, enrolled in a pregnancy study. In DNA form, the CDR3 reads TGTGCCAGCAGCCAAGGGAGTGTAGGGACAGGGGAAGGGGCTTTCTTT. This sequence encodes CASSQGSVGTGEGAFF.